The 30 T cell receptor beta chains below all came from one sample that was sequenced in a study of T cells expressing NK-cell markers. From its re-call of the 5' RACE reads, TCRdb lists each CDR3 protein once, without DNA. The sample has 440,000 or so distinct CDR3 sequences. The sequenced sample consisted of blood T cells: a sorted CD56 or NKG2C T cell subset, CD4+ or CD8+ T cells, or bulk PBMC T cells (not recorded which). Receptor source: a woman between 18 and 70 years old in good health.

The rearrangement links TRBV12-3 or TRBV12-4 to TRBJ2-7; TCRdb calls TRBD1, which cannot be checked without DNA. This CDR3 is 14 amino acids long. CDR3: CASRTTGSSYEQYF.

The chain uses TRBV12-3 or TRBV12-4 and TRBJ1-1; lacking DNA, the TRBD1 call made by TCRdb goes unchecked. The CDR3 sequence is 15 residues long. Here the CDR3 reads CACNSGTVIGTEAFF.

V gene TRBV12-3 or TRBV12-4 combines with J gene TRBJ1-3. The CDR3 consists of 11 residues. CDR3 in amino acids: CASSLRRTIYF.

The genes are TRBV20-1 and TRBJ1-6. The CDR3 is 13 residues long. The germline CDR1 and CDR2 sequences are DFQATT and SNEGSKA (reference sequence). Here the CDR3 reads CSSSPRVDSPLHF.

The chain links TRBV18 to TRBJ2-1; TCRdb reports TRBD2, a call that lacks DNA to check it against. The CDR3 extends over 15 amino acids. CDR1 is KGHSH, CDR2 LQKENI, per germline. CDR3 region: CASSQPGGGADEQFF.

The V gene is TRBV10-3, the J gene TRBJ2-7. The germline V gene encodes CDR1 ENHRY and CDR2 SYGVKD. CDR3 length: 15 residues. The CDR3 is CAISQLMGNSYEQYF.

J is TRBJ2-7 and V is TRBV29-1; TCRdb names TRBD1, which stays unverified in the absence of DNA. The germline gives CDR1 SQVTM, CDR2 ANQGSEA. CDR3 size: 15 residues. This CDR3 reads CSVVGETGNPYEQYF.

V is TRBV10-3 and J is TRBJ2-7. This CDR3 comprises 11 residues. The germline gives CDR1 ENHRY, CDR2 SYGVKD. The CDR3: CAISVGYEQYF.

The V gene is TRBV5-1, the J gene TRBJ2-6. CDR3 length: 14 residues. Germline lookup yields CDR1 SGHRS and CDR2 YFSETQ. CDR3: CASLIDSGANVLTF.

V usage is TRBV20-1 and J usage is TRBJ2-5; the TCRdb call, TRBD1, lacks DNA for checking. From germline, CDR1 is DFQATT and CDR2 SNEGSKA (reference sequence). The CDR3 sequence is 15 residues long. The CDR3 loop is CSATSAGTREETQYF.

This chain connects TRBV5-1 to TRBJ2-5; TCRdb returns TRBD1, unconfirmable since there is no DNA. This CDR3 is 17 amino acids long. Germline V gene lookup returns CDR1 SGHRS and CDR2 YFSETQ. CDR3 residues: CASSSGTGGRMRETQYF.

The CDR3 protein is CASSQDEVLGYGYTF. This chain links TRBV14 with TRBJ1-2. CDR3 size: 15 residues. Germline values: CDR1 SGHDN, CDR2 FVKESK.

The chain uses TRBV7-9 and TRBJ2-5; lacking DNA, the TRBD2 call made by TCRdb goes unchecked. The CDR3 extends over 15 amino acids. Per the germline V gene, CDR1 is SEHNR and CDR2 is FQNEAQ (reference sequence). CDR3: CASSLPAGNQETQYF.

The V gene is TRBV12-3 or TRBV12-4, the J gene TRBJ2-2. This CDR3 has 15 residues. This CDR3 is CASSPPDAANGELFF.

The chain joins TRBV21-1 to TRBJ2-2; TCRdb's assignment of TRBD2 cannot be checked, as there is no DNA. TRBV21-1 is classified as a pseudogene. The CDR3 spans 15 residues. The CDR3 reads CASSKVPSGTGELFF.

The chain couples TRBV12-5 to TRBJ2-1; there is no DNA to check the TCRdb D call of TRBD1. Germline V gene lookup returns CDR1 LGHNT and CDR2 FRNRAP. The CDR3 is 16 residues long. The CDR3 loop is CASGLDLTGTYNEQFF.

The chain employs TRBV6-2 or TRBV6-3 and TRBJ2-7; TCRdb reports TRBD2, a call that lacks DNA to check it against. This CDR3 spans 15 amino acids. Germline CDR1 is MNHEY and CDR2 is SVGEGT. Here the CDR3 reads CASSYPLAGLYEQYF.

This chain uses TRBV12-3 or TRBV12-4 with TRBJ2-7; TCRdb gives TRBD2 as the D gene, but with no DNA this cannot be confirmed. The CDR3 is made up of 14 amino acids. CDR3: CASSLGGGPYEQYF.

This chain uses TRBV5-1 with TRBJ1-5; TCRdb calls TRBD1, which cannot be checked without DNA. Germline lookup yields CDR1 SGHRS and CDR2 YFSETQ. The CDR3 runs to 14 residues. This CDR3 reads CASSPDRGSQPQHF.

The chain carries TRBV25-1 and TRBJ2-7. Germline values: CDR1 MGHDK, CDR2 SYGVNS. The CDR3 is 12 residues long. CDR3 loop: CASGNGGDEQYF.

The chain combines TRBV6-5 with TRBJ2-7. Germline lookup yields CDR1 MNHEY and CDR2 SVGAGI. CDR3 length: 14 amino acids. The chain's CDR3 is CASSYDPASYEQYF.

V gene TRBV5-6 combines with J gene TRBJ2-3; with no DNA, the TCRdb D assignment of TRBD1 cannot be verified. Germline values: CDR1 SGHDT, CDR2 YYEEEE. The CDR3 loop spans 14 amino acids. The CDR3 is CASSLVGAGDTQYF.

V is TRBV14 and J is TRBJ2-1; as DNA is missing, the TRBD1 call by TCRdb cannot be tested. The CDR3 extends over 14 amino acids. Looked up from germline, CDR1 is SGHDN and CDR2 is FVKESK. CDR3 loop: CASSYRDSYNEQFF.

The V and J genes are TRBV20-1 and TRBJ1-3; TCRdb proposes TRBD1, but this gene call is untestable without DNA. This CDR3 region has 13 residues. Germline lookup yields CDR1 DFQATT and CDR2 SNEGSKA (reference sequence). This CDR3 is CSARGVRGNTIYF.

The V and J genes are TRBV11-3 and TRBJ2-1; TCRdb names TRBD2, which stays unverified in the absence of DNA. Germline lookup yields CDR1 SGHNT and CDR2 YENEEA. The CDR3 covers 14 residues. The CDR3 is CASSLRPGWEEQFF.

The chain carries TRBV20-1 and TRBJ2-4; the D gene TCRdb calls, TRBD2, cannot be checked with no DNA. This CDR3 is built from 13 residues. Germline CDR1 reads DFQATT; CDR2 reads SNEGSKA (reference sequence). The CDR3 reads CSARTQLPNIQYF.

This chain's CDR3 is CSVEVGLAGTYEQYF. This chain uses TRBV29-1 with TRBJ2-7; lacking DNA, the TRBD2 call made by TCRdb goes unchecked. Germline loops: CDR1 SQVTM, CDR2 ANQGSEA. CDR3 size: 15 residues.

The gene calls are TRBV6-2 or TRBV6-3 and TRBJ2-2; checking the TCRdb D call of TRBD2 is not possible without DNA. Germline CDR1 MNHEY, CDR2 SVGEGT. This CDR3 has 17 residues. CDR3: CASKRTGPPSNTGELFF.

The V and J genes are TRBV7-9 and TRBJ2-2; TCRdb selects TRBD1, and the lack of DNA leaves this call unchecked. The CDR3 is 14 residues long. The V gene's germline CDR1 is SEHNR and CDR2 FQNEAQ (reference sequence). CDR3 amino acids: CATRIQGNTGELFF.

The chain is built from TRBV4-3 and TRBJ2-3; TCRdb's D call, TRBD2, is unchecked because there is no DNA. The germline gives CDR1 LGHNA, CDR2 YSLEER. The CDR3 spans 19 residues. CDR3 region: CASSQDLTSGGPSTDTQYF.